This T cell receptor (beta chain) was sequenced during a study of CD8+CD57+ T cells in acquired aplastic anemia (dated by TCRdb to between 2018 and 2020). About the full investigation: A mean of approximately 3 ug of DNA, ranging from about 0.19 to 27.4 ug, was extracted from sorted CD4+ and CD8+ cells. CD8+CD57+ expansion was defined as a frequency above the mean frequency observed in healthy subjects. Overall study results and their limits: About 30 CD8+ CDR3 sequences were found in both patients and controls but appeared to be highly expressed in patients and within the immunodominant clones of the patients. CD8+ Simpson's diversity did not differ significantly between patients and healthy controls (P=0.060).

Patients chosen for sequencing had shown expansion of CD8+CD57+ cells by flow cytometry. Every patient had a diagnosis of severe acquired aplastic anemia based on International Study of Aplastic Anemia and Agranulocytosis and Camitta criteria. At the time blood was sampled, none of the patients had received any therapy. The study deep-sequenced TCR repertoires of sorted CD4+ and CD8+ blood T cells from severe aplastic anemia patients and healthy subjects. Patients were enrolled in the USA under clinicaltrials.gov protocols 00001620, 01623167, 00001397, 00071045, 00081523 and 00961064. Ficoll-Paque density gradient centrifugation was used to isolate peripheral blood mononuclear cells. Before DNA was extracted, CD4+ and CD8+ T cells were sorted using either FACS or magnetic beads. Turning to this clonotype: It lacks a known antigen. Base qualities are not at hand, and no much larger clone is one base apart.

TCR beta VDJ combination and CDR3 sequence profiling used genomic DNA as the template. TCR repertoire sequencing was run on an Illumina HiSeq 2000. The study's processing was this. TRBV/TRBJ rearrangement plots, CDR3 size and DJ length profiles, and Simpson's diversity index were used to assess repertoires. Whichever DNA sequence was most abundant in the deep sequencing data was defined as the immunodominant clone. CDR3 amino acid sequences were screened for sharing across subjects and were compared with published repertoires and the VDJdb database. TCRdb passed the public sequencing reads through fastp at Q25 and MiXCR, retaining productive beta sequences. Each record represents a unique CDR3 protein, reported with the most common genes and DNA among its rows. The V and J calls shown here were made by TCRdb, not taken from the authors' results. Counted in this sample were approximately 300,000 distinct CDR3 sequences; 56% of them appeared once. 1.3% of the sample lies in the top ten.

Including the terminal cysteine and phenylalanine, the CDR3 comprises 14 residues. CDR3 DNA only is kept here, 42 bases in frame from base 1. From the germline V gene, CDR1 is SGHRS and CDR2 is YFSETQ. Germline trimming amounts to 4 bases on V and 3 bases on J, with 5 as the count of junction bases outside the gene matches. The source of this sequence is a human donor with aplastic anemia. The rearranged segments are TRBV5-1 and TRBJ1-2, with 8 junctional bases fitting TRBD1. The specimen sequenced was sorted CD4+, CD8+, or CD8+CD57+ T cells (not recorded which) from PBMCs. The CDR3 reads as follows: CASSATGQDYGYTF. The DNA sequence is TGCGCCAGCAGCGCCACGGGACAGGACTATGGCTACACCTTC.